This section outlines one TCR beta chain sequence together with its context. Its matching antigen is unknown. It was with 60 Vbeta and 13 Jbeta primers that the PCR ran. The protocol was immunoSEQ multiplex PCR, while the TCRdb copy is restricted to in-frame clones and leaves out a portion. The sample holds fewer than 200,000 clones; roughly four fifths are singletons and the top ten take around 10%. The CDR3 runs 15 residues. Germline V gene data show CDR1 as SGHAT and CDR2 as FQNNGV. V shed 4 bases and J shed 0 bases, with 11 bases lying between them. This entry comes from a study of cytomegalovirus exposure and HLA in healthy donors. The wider study: Some 77 million unique TCRs from HLA-typed donors were held in an early release of data. Findings and caveats of the study: Most of the TCR beta V segments (in an earlier analysis) were productive either about 90% or about 30% of the time. A list of about 160 TCR beta chains associated with cytomegalovirus was given.

Sequencing was performed on PBMCs. The sequence was obtained from a man aged 45-65 years in good health and CMV-seropositive. This chain uses TRBV11-2 with TRBJ2-3; a possible D gene is TRBD1 (6 bases). The CDR3 DNA reads TGTGCCAGCAGCTCGCAGGGGCAGAGCACAGATACGCAGTATTTT. Protein: CASSSQGQSTDTQYF.